These T cell receptor beta chains were read from a single sample in a study of blood T cell repertoires in COVID-19. Profiling relied on immunoSEQ multiplex PCR, and the TCRdb table lists in-frame clones only, not all of them. Found here are 300,000 to 350,000 clones, about 90% of them singletons; the top ten hold 2% to 3%. The sample comprised peripheral blood. The receptors shown here come from a man aged 18-30 years with active or convalescent COVID-19. Both conserved end residues are part of each CDR3. A D gene is named only where the DNA matches it firmly. The size entry is marked missing in some rows and otherwise reads once, few, many or a size class.

j_call | d_call | v_call | cdr3_length | clone_size | cdr3_nt | cdr3_aa
TRBJ2-7 | TRBD1 | TRBV4-3 | 15 | . | TGCGCCAGCAGCCAACAAACAGGGGGCTACTACGAGCAGTACTTC | CASSQQTGGYYEQYF
TRBJ2-5 | TRBD1 | TRBV7-2 | 17 | . | TGTGCCAGCAGCCCCAAGACAACAGGGGGCGAGAGGGAGACCCAGTACTTC | CASSPKTTGGERETQYF
TRBJ2-2 | . | TRBV5-5 | 11 | . | TGTGCCAGCAGCTTGTACGGGGAGCTGTTTTTT | CASSLYGELFF
TRBJ2-7 | . | TRBV11-2 | 13 | few | TGTGCCAGCAGCTTAGAACTGATCTACGAGCAGTACTTC | CASSLELIYEQYF
TRBJ2-2 | . | TRBV19 | 16 | . | TGTGCCAGTAGTCCCGACAGGACCTTTAACACCGGGGAGCTGTTTTTT | CASSPDRTFNTGELFF
TRBJ2-2 | . | TRBV28 | 15 | once | TGTGCCAGCAGTTTCAGACAGATTCCCCCCGGGGAGCTGTTTTTT | CASSFRQIPPGELFF
TRBJ1-3 | TRBD1 | TRBV29-1 | 14 | few | TGCAGCGTCTCCGACAGGGACTCTGGAAACACCATATATTTT | CSVSDRDSGNTIYF
TRBJ1-1 | TRBD1 | TRBV6-2/TRBV6-3 | 15 | . | TGTGCCAGCAGTTTGATAAGGGGGCTGGGAACTGAAGCTTTCTTT | CASSLIRGLGTEAFF
TRBJ1-4 | . | TRBV29-1 | 15 | . | TGCAGCGTTGTGTTCTCGGGTCGAGGGAATGAAAAACTGTTTTTT | CSVVFSGRGNEKLFF
TRBJ1-2 | TRBD1 | TRBV19 | 15 | . | TGTGCCAGTAGTATTAGGACAGGGGGCCCTTCGGGCTACACCTTC | CASSIRTGGPSGYTF
TRBJ2-5 | . | TRBV7-9 | 13 | . | TGTGCCAGCAGACCCGGGACTGCGGTGACCCAGTACTTC | CASRPGTAVTQYF
TRBJ2-5 | . | TRBV10-3 | 13 | . | TGTGCCATCAGGCCCCAGGGACAAGAGACCCAGTACTTC | CAIRPQGQETQYF
TRBJ1-2 | . | TRBV11-2 | 14 | . | TGTGCCAGCAGCTTAGCAGGGCGGGGCTATGGCTACACCTTC | CASSLAGRGYGYTF
TRBJ2-3 | . | TRBV27 | 14 | . | TGTGCCAGCAGTTGGACTACTAGCACAGATACGCAGTATTTT | CASSWTTSTDTQYF
TRBJ2-1 | TRBD2 | TRBV9 | 15 | . | TGTGCCAGCAGCCCTAGCGGGAGACCCTACAATGAGCAGTTCTTC | CASSPSGRPYNEQFF
TRBJ2-1 | TRBD2 | TRBV3-1/TRBV3-2 | 17 | . | TGTGCCAGCAGCCTGAGCCTAGCGGGAGACCCATACAATGAGCAGTTCTTC | CASSLSLAGDPYNEQFF
TRBJ1-1 | . | TRBV29-1 | 11 | . | TGCAGCGTTGCCAGGAACACTGAAGCTTTCTTT | CSVARNTEAFF
TRBJ1-5 | . | TRBV28 | 14 | . | TGTGCCAGCAGTGTAGACAGTAGCAATCAGCCCCAGCATTTT | CASSVDSSNQPQHF
TRBJ2-3 | . | TRBV6-6 | 14 | . | TGTGCCAGCAGTTGGACAGACCGTTCAGATACGCAGTATTTT | CASSWTDRSDTQYF
TRBJ2-2 | . | TRBV12-5 | 16 | . | TGTGCTAGTGGCTTTTGGGCCATAGTGGGCGCCGGGGAGCTGTTTTTT | CASGFWAIVGAGELFF
TRBJ2-7 | TRBD2 | TRBV5-6 | 17 | . | TGTGCCAGCAGCTTGAAAACACGGGGAGGGCGTAGCTACGAGCAGTACTTC | CASSLKTRGGRSYEQYF
TRBJ1-1 | TRBD1 | TRBV18 | 16 | . | TGTGCCAGCTCACCACTAGTAACAGGGGAGTCCCTTGAAGCTTTCTTT | CASSPLVTGESLEAFF
TRBJ2-5 | . | TRBV6-1 | 16 | . | TGTGCCAGCAGTGAAATTTGGGCAGGGTCGCAAGAGACCCAGTACTTC | CASSEIWAGSQETQYF
TRBJ2-3 | TRBD2 | TRBV2 | 15 | . | TGTGCCAGCAATCCAGCGGGAGGTCTAACAGATACGCAGTATTTT | CASNPAGGLTDTQYF
TRBJ2-3 | TRBD2 | TRBV2 | 16 | . | TGTGCCAGCAGTGCTTCTAGCGGGAGGTTCGCAGATACGCAGTATTTT | CASSASSGRFADTQYF
TRBJ2-7 | . | TRBV7-8 | 13 | . | TGTGCCAGCAGCTTACCGAGATCCTACGAGCAGTACTTC | CASSLPRSYEQYF
TRBJ2-1 | TRBD2 | TRBV6-5 | 11 | . | TGTGCCTCGACTAGCGTGAATGAGCAGTTCTTC | CASTSVNEQFF
TRBJ2-1 | TRBD1 | TRBV12-5 | 15 | . | TGTGCTAGTGGTCTGGACAGGGCAGCGTTGGATGAGCAGTTCTTC | CASGLDRAALDEQFF